This entry features one TCR beta chain sequence. CDR3 size: 15 residues. CDR1 is LNHDA and CDR2 is SQIVND in the germline V gene (reference sequence). V shed 6 bases and J 8 bases; nucleotides not matched to a gene: 8. Profiling relied on immunoSEQ multiplex PCR, and the TCRdb table lists in-frame clones only, not all of them. This sample has roughly 150,000 clones, with roughly 88% found just once. This specimen comes from a study of T cell responses to AZD1222 COVID-19 vaccine. The sequence derives from an adult who received the AZD1222 COVID-19 vaccine. This sample comprised peripheral blood, obtained 28 days after the second AZD1222 dose. The chain recombines TRBV19 with TRBJ1-6; 9 bases are shared with TRBD1. In nucleotides, the CDR3 is TGTGCCAGTAGCAACAGGGGACAGGGTTATTCACCCCTCCACTTT. As protein: CASSNRGQGYSPLHF.